This T cell receptor beta chain was sequenced during a study of OX40 agonist ivuxolimab in advanced cancers. The table came from immunoSEQ multiplex PCR; TCRdb's copy has only in-frame clones and leaves some out. The data contain roughly 50,000 clones, about 87% of them singletons. This clone was counted a single time. The sequence came from an adult with an advanced solid tumor such as melanoma, head and neck, liver or kidney cancer. This specimen was CD4+ or CD8+ T cells sorted from blood, taken in a trial of the OX40 agonist ivuxolimab.

This chain's CDR3 is CASSSGLAGPYNEQFF. CDR3 nucleotide sequence: TGTGCCAGCAGCTCCGGACTAGCGGGGCCTTACAATGAGCAGTTCTTC. This rearrangement joins TRBV7-6 to TRBJ2-1, with 12 bases lining up with TRBD2. There are 16 residues in the CDR3. Germline CDR1 SGHVS, CDR2 FNYEAQ. V trimming: 4 bases; J trimming: 4 bases; junction bases outside the gene matches: 5. Combining the CDR3 with reference TRBV7-6 and TRBJ2-1 gives the whole variable domain GAGVSQSPRYKVTKRGQDVALRCDPISGHVSLYWYRQALGQGPEFLTYFNYEAQQDKSGLPNDRFSAERPEGSISTLTIQRTEQRDSAMYRCASSSGLAGPYNEQFFGPGTRLTVL.